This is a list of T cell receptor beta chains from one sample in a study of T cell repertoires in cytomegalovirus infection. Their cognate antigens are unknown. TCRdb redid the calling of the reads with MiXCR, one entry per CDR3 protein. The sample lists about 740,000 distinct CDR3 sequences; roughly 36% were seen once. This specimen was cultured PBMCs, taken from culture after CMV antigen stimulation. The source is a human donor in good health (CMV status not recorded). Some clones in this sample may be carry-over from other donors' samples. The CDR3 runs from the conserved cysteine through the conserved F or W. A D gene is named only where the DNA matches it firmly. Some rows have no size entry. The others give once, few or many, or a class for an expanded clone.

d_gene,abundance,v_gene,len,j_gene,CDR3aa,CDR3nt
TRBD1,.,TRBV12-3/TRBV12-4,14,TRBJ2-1,CASSFDRAYNEQFF,TGTGCCAGCAGTTTTGACAGGGCCTACAATGAGCAGTTCTTC
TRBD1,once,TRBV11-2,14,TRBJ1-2,CASSIRGLGYGYTF,TGTGCCAGCAGCATCAGGGGGCTGGGGTATGGCTACACCTTC
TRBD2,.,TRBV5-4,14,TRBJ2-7,CASSFRGVLGEQYF,TGTGCCAGCAGCTTCCGGGGGGTTTTGGGCGAGCAGTACTTC
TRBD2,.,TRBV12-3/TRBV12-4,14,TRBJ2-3,CASRRAGVTDTQYF,TGTGCCAGCAGGCGAGCGGGGGTCACAGATACGCAGTATTTT
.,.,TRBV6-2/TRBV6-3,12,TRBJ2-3,CASSHYRATQYF,TGTGCCAGCAGTCACTACAGGGCGACGCAGTATTTT
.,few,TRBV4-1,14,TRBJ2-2,CASSHSGVPGELFF,TGCGCCAGCAGTCACTCCGGGGTGCCCGGGGAGCTGTTTTTT
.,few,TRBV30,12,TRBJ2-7,CAWSRSSYEQYF,TGTGCCTGGAGTCGTAGCTCCTACGAGCAGTACTTC
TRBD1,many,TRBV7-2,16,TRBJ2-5,CASSLWAGGGGETQYF,TGTGCCAGCAGCTTATGGGCAGGGGGCGGCGGGGAGACCCAGTACTTC
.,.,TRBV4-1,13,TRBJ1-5,CASSQGVEGPQHF,TGTGCCAGCAGCCAAGGCGTCGAGGGGCCCCAGCATTTT
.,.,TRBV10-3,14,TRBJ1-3,CAISEIGDGNTIYF,TGTGCCATCAGTGAGATCGGGGATGGAAACACCATATATTTT
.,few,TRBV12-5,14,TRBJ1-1,CASGPVPGNTEAFF,TGTGCTAGTGGTCCAGTGCCCGGGAACACTGAAGCTTTCTTT
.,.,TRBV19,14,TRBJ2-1,CASSIFRNDNEQFF,TGTGCCAGTAGTATTTTTCGTAACGACAATGAGCAGTTCTTC
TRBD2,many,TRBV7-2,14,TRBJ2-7,CASSRRDYSYEQYF,TGTGCCAGCAGCCGAAGGGACTACTCCTACGAGCAGTACTTC
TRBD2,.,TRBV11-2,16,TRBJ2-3,CASSLRPLREGITQYF,TGTGCCAGCAGCTTACGGCCCCTGCGGGAGGGCATTACGCAGTATTTT
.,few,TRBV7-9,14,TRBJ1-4,CASSLLGEGEKLFF,TGTGCCAGCAGCTTACTCGGGGAAGGGGAAAAACTGTTTTTT
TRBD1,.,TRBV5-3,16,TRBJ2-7,CASSAKSRTGHHEQYF,TGTGCCAGCAGCGCAAAGTCGAGGACAGGGCACCACGAGCAGTACTTC
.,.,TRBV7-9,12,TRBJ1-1,CASSLGSFEAFF,TGTGCCAGCAGCTTAGGGTCCTTCGAAGCTTTCTTT
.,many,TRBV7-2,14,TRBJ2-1,CASSLAGGGNEQFF,TGTGCCAGCAGCTTAGCGGGAGGGGGCAATGAGCAGTTCTTC
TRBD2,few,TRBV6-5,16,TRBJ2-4,CASTSIAGGLRDIQYF,TGTGCCAGCACCTCGATAGCGGGGGGCCTTCGAGACATTCAGTACTTC
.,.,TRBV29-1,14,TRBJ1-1,CSVAVGHHLTPAFF,TGCAGCGTTGCCGTGGGACATCACCTGACCCCAGCTTTCTTT
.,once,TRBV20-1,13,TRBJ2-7,CSARERRVGEQYF,TGCAGTGCGCGAGAGAGGCGGGTGGGAGAGCAGTACTTC
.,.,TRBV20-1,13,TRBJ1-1,CSAWTRMNTEAFF,TGCAGTGCTTGGACCAGAATGAACACTGAAGCTTTCTTT
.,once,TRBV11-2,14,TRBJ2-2,CASSLVRVTGELFF,TGTGCCAGCAGCTTAGTACGTGTCACCGGGGAGCTGTTTTTT
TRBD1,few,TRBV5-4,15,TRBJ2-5,CASSGGTGGEVGQYF,TGTGCCAGCAGCGGGGGGACAGGGGGCGAAGTTGGCCAGTACTTC
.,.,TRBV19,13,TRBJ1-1,CASSIGAGTEAFF,TGTGCCAGTAGTATTGGGGCAGGCACTGAAGCTTTCTTT
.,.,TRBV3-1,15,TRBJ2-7,CASSHLDTTPYEQYF,TGTGCCAGCAGCCACCTGGACACGACCCCCTACGAGCAGTACTTC
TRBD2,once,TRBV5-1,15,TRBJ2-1,CASSLVVGGYNEQFF,TGCGCCAGCAGCTTGGTTGTGGGAGGGTACAATGAGCAGTTCTTC
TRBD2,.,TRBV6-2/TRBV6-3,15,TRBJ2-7,CASSYGASGDYEQYF,TGTGCCAGCAGTTACGGCGCTAGCGGGGACTACGAGCAGTACTTC
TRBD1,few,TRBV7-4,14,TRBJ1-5,CASSRTGKDQPQHF,TGTGCCAGCAGCCGGACAGGGAAGGATCAGCCCCAGCATTTT
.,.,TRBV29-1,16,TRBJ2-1,CSVEDGGFSSYNEQFF,TGCAGCGTTGAAGATGGAGGGTTCAGCTCCTACAATGAGCAGTTCTTC
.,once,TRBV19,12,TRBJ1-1,CASSIGQSEAFF,TGTGCCAGTAGCATAGGACAGAGTGAAGCTTTCTTT
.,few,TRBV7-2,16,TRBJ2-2,CASSRGGGENTGELFF,TGTGCCAGCAGCAGGGGGGGGGGAGAGAACACCGGGGAGCTGTTTTTT
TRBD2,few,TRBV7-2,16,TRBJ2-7,CASSPYSTSGDYEQYF,TGTGCCAGCAGCCCATACTCCACTAGCGGAGATTACGAGCAGTACTTC
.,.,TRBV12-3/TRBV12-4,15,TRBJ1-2,CASSLRGSANYGYTF,TGTGCCAGCAGTTTACGGGGGTCAGCTAACTATGGCTACACCTTC
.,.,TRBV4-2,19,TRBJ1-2,CASSQGGGGSASANYGYTF,TGTGCCAGCAGCCAAGGGGGGGGGGGATCGGCCTCAGCTAACTATGGCTACACCTTC
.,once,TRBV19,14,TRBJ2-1,CASSRTGVVGERFF,TGTGCCAGTAGTAGGACGGGGGTAGTGGGTGAGCGGTTCTTC
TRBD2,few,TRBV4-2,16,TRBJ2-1,CASSPIGTPGGNEQFF,TGTGCCAGCAGCCCCATTGGGACCCCCGGGGGGAATGAGCAGTTCTTC
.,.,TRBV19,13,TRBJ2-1,CASRPLTRAEQFF,TGTGCCAGTAGGCCCTTAACCCGCGCGGAGCAGTTCTTC
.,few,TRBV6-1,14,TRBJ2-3,CASSERRAPDTQYF,TGTGCCAGCAGTGAAAGGAGGGCCCCAGATACGCAGTATTTT
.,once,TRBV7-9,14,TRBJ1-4,CASSLEEFNEKLFF,TGTGCCAGCAGCTTAGAGGAGTTTAATGAAAAACTGTTTTTT
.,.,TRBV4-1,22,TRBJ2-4,CASSQGQGRGSTARLAKNIQYF,TGCGCCAGCAGCCAGGGGCAAGGTAGAGGATCCACCGCTCGTCTAGCCAAAAACATTCAGTACTTC
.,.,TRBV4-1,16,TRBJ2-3,CASSQEAPPSTDTQYF,TGCGCCAGCAGCCAAGAGGCCCCCCCTTCCACAGATACGCAGTATTTT
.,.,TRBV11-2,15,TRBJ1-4,CASSFNIGGTEKLFF,TGTGCCAGCAGCTTTAATATTGGGGGAACTGAAAAACTGTTTTTT
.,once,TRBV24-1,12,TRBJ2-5,CATSDGTETQYF,TGTGCCACCAGTGATGGGACAGAGACCCAGTACTTC
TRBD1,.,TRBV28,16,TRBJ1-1,CASRPGGTRMNTEAFF,TGTGCCAGCAGACCAGGGGGCACGAGAATGAACACTGAAGCTTTCTTT
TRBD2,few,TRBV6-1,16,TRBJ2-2,CASSTLAGGYTGELFF,TGTGCCAGCAGTACCCTAGCGGGAGGGTACACCGGGGAGCTGTTTTTT
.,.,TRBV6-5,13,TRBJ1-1,CASSYSRTAEAFF,TGTGCCAGCAGTTACTCGAGGACAGCCGAAGCTTTCTTT
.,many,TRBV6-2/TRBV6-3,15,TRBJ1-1,CASSYFIGGDTEAFF,TGTGCCAGCAGTTACTTCATCGGGGGGGACACTGAAGCTTTCTTT
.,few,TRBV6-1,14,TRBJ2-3,CATRGGSRGDTQYF,TGTGCCACTCGAGGCGGCTCCAGGGGAGATACGCAGTATTTT
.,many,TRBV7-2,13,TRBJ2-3,CASSLVRIDTQYF,TGTGCCAGCAGCTTAGTGAGAATAGATACGCAGTATTTT
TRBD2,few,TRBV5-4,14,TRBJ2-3,CASSSGEFTDTQYF,TGTGCCAGCAGCAGCGGGGAGTTCACAGATACGCAGTATTTT
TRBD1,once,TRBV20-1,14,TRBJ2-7,CSASDPTGRSEQYF,TGCAGTGCTAGCGACCCGACAGGGCGATCCGAGCAGTACTTC
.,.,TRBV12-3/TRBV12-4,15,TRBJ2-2,CASSLRQSGTGELFF,TGTGCCAGCAGTTTAAGACAGTCGGGCACCGGGGAGCTGTTTTTT
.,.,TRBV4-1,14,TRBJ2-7,CASSPRTTSYEQYF,TGCGCCAGCAGCCCAAGGACTACCTCCTACGAGCAGTACTTC
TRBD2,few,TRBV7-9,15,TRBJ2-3,CASSQGLASTDTQYF,TGTGCCAGCAGCCAAGGACTAGCGAGCACAGATACGCAGTATTTT
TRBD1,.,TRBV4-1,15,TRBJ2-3,CASSQYGTATDTQYF,TGCGCCAGCAGCCAATACGGGACAGCGACAGATACGCAGTATTTT
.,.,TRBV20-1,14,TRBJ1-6,CSLYESSYNSPLHF,TGCAGTTTATACGAGAGCTCCTATAATTCACCCCTCCACTTT